The following is a TCR beta chain sequence with its context. Its antigen is not identified. This sample stems from a study of cytomegalovirus exposure and HLA in healthy donors. Study outcomes and limitations: Many donors shared some public TCRs, even though most TCR sequences were rare. The HLA-A and HLA-B alleles of most subjects were reportedly predicted accurately from TCR beta sequences.

Primers: 60 Vbeta forward and 13 Jbeta reverse. Clones were sequenced by immunoSEQ multiplex PCR, and TCRdb holds only the in-frame ones, with some missing. The sample lists approximately 220,000 clones; about 82% were seen once. The germline V gene has CDR1 MNHNY and CDR2 SVGAGI (reference sequence). This CDR3 is 14 amino acids long. The junction had 5 bases not matched to a gene; V was cut back by 5 bases and J by 3 bases. Nominal health characterized the donors when sampled, though unrecorded immune exposures were likely. This clonotype originated in a young man in good health and CMV-seronegative. The specimen was PBMCs. The rearrangement links TRBV6-6 to TRBJ2-3; 7 bases map to TRBD2. The CDR3 region has the DNA TGTGCCAGCAGTCGACTAGCCTGGACAGATACGCAGTATTTT. This codes for CASSRLAWTDTQYF.